Sequencing of this TCR beta chain was carried out in a study of T cells in Graves' hyperthyroidism and ophthalmopathy. Worth noting for this clonotype: Antigen unknown.

Overall study results and limits: Researchers report that a 13 V-J model separated ophthalmopathy from stable hyperthyroidism.

Newly diagnosed hyperthyroidism patients aged 18 to 65 years had disease lasting under 2 months. Any patient presenting with uncontrolled infection, other autoimmune disease, pregnancy or lactation was left out. Germline V gene sequence: CDR1 SGHRS, CDR2 YFSETQ. CDR3 length: 16 amino acids. The V gene lost 3 bases and the J gene lost 0 bases, with 13 bases spanning the gap. RNA transcripts gave rise to amplified TCR beta CDR3 regions. Initially, a first-round RT-PCR of the TCR CDR3 employed the HTBI primer set. MiXCR was run by TCRdb on the multiplex PCR reads, yielding one entry per CDR3 protein. The table lists hundreds of thousands of distinct CDR3 sequences, approximately 18% of them singletons.

Sequenced input: blood. This TCR derives from a woman in her forties or fifties with Graves' hyperthyroidism that later progressed to Graves' ophthalmopathy. The chain links TRBV5-1 to TRBJ1-3; D gene unclear. The CDR3 loop reads CASSSTLTNSGNTIYF. Written as DNA, the CDR3 is TGCGCCAGCAGCTCAACCCTTACAAACTCTGGAAACACCATATATTTT.